This T cell receptor beta chain was recorded in a study of PD-1 blockade in classical Hodgkin lymphoma. With respect to this clone: Its target is unknown.

TCRdb keeps only in-frame clones here, not all; method: immunoSEQ multiplex PCR. The data show some 96,000 clones, around 80% seen once. Brentuximab vedotin exposure varied among the patients, all of whom had relapsed after autologous stem cell transplantation. Overall study findings and caveats: With respect to the repertoire differences, their causes, possibly disease activity or prior therapy, remain undefined. Diversity in CD4+ TCRs, unlike that measured in CD8+ TCRs, had risen significantly by C4D1.

The CDR3 is 14 residues long. Trimming removed 7 bases from V and 4 bases from J; junction bases left unmatched: 11. The V gene's germline CDR1 is SGHRS and CDR2 YFSETQ. Source: peripheral blood mononuclear cells (PBMCs), taken at baseline. The source is a human donor with classical Hodgkin lymphoma. This chain links TRBV5-1 with TRBJ2-7; 7 nucleotides line up with TRBD2. In DNA, the CDR3 is TGCGCCAGCCGGCCGGCTAGCGGACCGTACGAGCAGTACTTC. It is translated as CASRPASGPYEQYF.